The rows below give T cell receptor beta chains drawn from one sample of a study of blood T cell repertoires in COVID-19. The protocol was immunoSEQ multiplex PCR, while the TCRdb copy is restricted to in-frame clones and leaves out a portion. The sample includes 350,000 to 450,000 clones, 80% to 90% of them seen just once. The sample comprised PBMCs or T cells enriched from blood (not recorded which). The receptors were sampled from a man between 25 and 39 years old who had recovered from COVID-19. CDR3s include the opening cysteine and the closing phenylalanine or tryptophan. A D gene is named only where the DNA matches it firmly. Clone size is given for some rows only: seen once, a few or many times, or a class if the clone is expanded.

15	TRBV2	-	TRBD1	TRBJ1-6	CASSADRGDNSPLHF	TGTGCCAGCAGTGCCGACAGGGGGGATAATTCACCCCTCCACTTT
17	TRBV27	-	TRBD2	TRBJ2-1	CASSFSNPSGYYNEQFF	TGTGCCAGCAGTTTTTCTAATCCTAGCGGATACTACAATGAGCAGTTCTTC
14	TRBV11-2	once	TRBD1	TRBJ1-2	CASSLGDRPRGYTF	TGTGCCAGCAGCTTAGGGGACAGGCCTAGGGGCTACACCTTC
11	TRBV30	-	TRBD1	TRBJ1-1	CAWGDSSEAFF	TGTGCCTGGGGGGACAGTTCTGAAGCTTTCTTT
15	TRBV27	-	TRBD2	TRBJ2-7	CASSLVGGGSYEQYF	TGTGCCAGCAGTTTAGTCGGCGGGGGCTCCTACGAGCAGTACTTC
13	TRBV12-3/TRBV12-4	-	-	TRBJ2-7	CASSFSHSYEQYF	TGTGCCAGCAGTTTTAGCCATTCCTACGAGCAGTACTTC
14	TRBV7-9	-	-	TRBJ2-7	CASSLGRTTYEQYF	TGTGCCAGCAGCTTAGGCAGGACAACTTACGAGCAGTACTTC
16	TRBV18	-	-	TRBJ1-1	CASSPGIKQVNTEAFF	TGTGCCAGCTCACCAGGAATCAAGCAGGTTAACACTGAAGCTTTCTTT
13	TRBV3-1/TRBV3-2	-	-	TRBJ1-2	CASSQFEFADYTF	TGTGCCAGCAGCCAATTCGAGTTCGCCGACTACACCTTC
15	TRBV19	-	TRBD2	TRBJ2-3	CASSSPGRGTDTQYF	TGTGCCAGTAGTTCCCCCGGGAGGGGCACAGATACGCAGTATTTT
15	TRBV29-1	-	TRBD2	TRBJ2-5	CSVHPGLADRETQYF	TGCAGCGTACACCCGGGACTAGCGGATCGAGAGACCCAGTACTTC
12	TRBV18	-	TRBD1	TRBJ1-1	CASSPQGAEAFF	TGTGCCAGCTCACCCCAGGGGGCTGAAGCTTTCTTT
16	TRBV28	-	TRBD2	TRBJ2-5	CASSLGTSGRGETQYF	TGTGCCAGCAGCCTCGGGACTAGCGGGAGAGGTGAGACCCAGTACTTC
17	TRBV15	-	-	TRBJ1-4	CATSGPSWGVTNEKLFF	TGTGCCACCAGCGGCCCCAGTTGGGGGGTAACTAATGAAAAACTGTTTTTT
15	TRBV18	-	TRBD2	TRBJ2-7	CASSPNPRGLGEQYF	TGTGCCAGCTCACCAAACCCCAGGGGACTAGGCGAGCAGTACTTC
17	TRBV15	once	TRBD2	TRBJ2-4	CATSRETGTSVLNIQYF	TGTGCCACCAGCAGAGAGACAGGGACTAGCGTACTAAACATTCAGTACTTC
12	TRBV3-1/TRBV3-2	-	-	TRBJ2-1	CASSLSVNEQFF	TGTGCCAGCAGCCTTAGCGTAAATGAGCAGTTCTTC
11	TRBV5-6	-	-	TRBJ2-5	CASRFGGAQYF	TGTGCCAGCAGATTTGGAGGGGCCCAGTACTTC
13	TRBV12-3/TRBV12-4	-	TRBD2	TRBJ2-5	CASTTGGGETQYF	TGTGCCAGCACCACCGGGGGAGGGGAGACCCAGTACTTC
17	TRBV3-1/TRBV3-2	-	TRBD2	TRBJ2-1	CASSQVASGRARNEQFF	TGTGCCAGCAGCCAAGTTGCTAGCGGGAGGGCCCGCAATGAGCAGTTCTTC
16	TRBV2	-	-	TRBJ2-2	CASSQTGPANTGELFF	TGTGCCAGCAGTCAGACAGGCCCCGCGAACACCGGGGAGCTGTTTTTT
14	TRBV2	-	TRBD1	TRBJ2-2	CASRGQGATGELFF	TGTGCCAGCAGAGGACAGGGGGCGACCGGGGAGCTGTTTTTT
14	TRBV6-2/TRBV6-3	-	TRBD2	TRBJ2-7	CASSLAGSSYEQYF	TGTGCCAGCAGTTTAGCGGGGAGCTCCTACGAGCAGTACTTC
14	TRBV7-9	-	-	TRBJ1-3	CASSYTGTGNTIYF	TGTGCCAGCAGTTATACAGGGACCGGAAACACCATATATTTT
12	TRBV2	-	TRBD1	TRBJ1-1	CASTQGDTEAFF	TGTGCCAGCACTCAGGGGGACACTGAAGCTTTCTTT
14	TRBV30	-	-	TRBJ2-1	CAWSRDSGYNEQFF	TGTGCCTGGAGTAGGGACAGCGGGTACAATGAGCAGTTCTTC
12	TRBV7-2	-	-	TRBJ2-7	CASSLQGYEQYF	TGTGCCAGCAGTCTACAGGGCTACGAGCAGTACTTC